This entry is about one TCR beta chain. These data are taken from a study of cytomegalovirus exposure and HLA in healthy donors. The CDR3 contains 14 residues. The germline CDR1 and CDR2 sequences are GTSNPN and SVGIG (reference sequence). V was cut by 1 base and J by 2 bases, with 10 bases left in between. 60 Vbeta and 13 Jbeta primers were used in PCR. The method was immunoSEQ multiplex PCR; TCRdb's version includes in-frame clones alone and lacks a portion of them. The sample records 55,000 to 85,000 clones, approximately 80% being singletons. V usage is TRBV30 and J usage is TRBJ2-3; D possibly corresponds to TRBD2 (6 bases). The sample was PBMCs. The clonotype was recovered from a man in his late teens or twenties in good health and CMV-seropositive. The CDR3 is CAWSERAYTDTQYF. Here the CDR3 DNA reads TGTGCCTGGAGTGAGCGGGCTTACACAGATACGCAGTATTTT.